Below, 11 T cell receptor beta chains from the same sample are listed, as sequenced in a study of cytomegalovirus exposure and HLA in healthy donors. TCRdb's copy holds only in-frame clones and misses some; the assay was immunoSEQ multiplex PCR. The sample lists 120,000 to 150,000 clones, about nine tenths occurring once. Sequenced sample: PBMCs. These receptors originate from a man aged 18-30 years in good health and CMV-seronegative.

In this sample, this clone turned up once. This chain uses TRBV6-6 with TRBJ2-7; TRBD2 is a possible D gene (6 bases). V lost 2 bases and J lost 4, with 15 bases in between. The CDR3 contains 15 residues. Germline V gene sequence: CDR1 MNHNY, CDR2 SVGAGI (reference sequence). CDR3 amino acids: CASSYGGNPGYEQYF. The CDR3 coding sequence is TGTGCCAGCAGTTACGGGGGGAATCCAGGGTACGAGCAGTACTTC.

This sequence joins TRBV27 and TRBJ2-4; D is possibly TRBD2 (6 bases). Germline V gene lookup returns CDR1 MNHEY and CDR2 SMNVEV (reference sequence). V was cut by 0 bases and J by 3 bases, with 9 bases left in between. The CDR3 has 15 amino acids. The CDR3 region is CASSLSRRGKNIQYF. The CDR3 DNA follows: TGTGCCAGCAGTTTATCCCGGAGGGGCAAAAACATTCAGTACTTC.

The chain has TRBV28 and TRBJ1-5, with a tentative D call TRBD1 (6 bases). V shed 7 bases and J shed 5 bases, with 15 bases lying between them. Looked up from germline, CDR1 is MDHEN and CDR2 is SYDVKM. The CDR3 is 14 amino acids. The CDR3 here is CASNQDSRDQPQHF. CDR3 nucleotide sequence: TGTGCCAGCAACCAGGACAGTAGAGATCAGCCCCAGCATTTT.

The rearrangement joins TRBV4-1 to TRBJ1-4, with D perhaps TRBD1 (6 bases). The V gene lost 0 bases and the J gene lost 5 bases, with 13 bases spanning the gap. Looked up from germline, CDR1 is MGHRA and CDR2 is YSYEKL. The CDR3 contains 16 residues. DNA for the CDR3: TGCGCCAGCAGCCAAGATGCGGACAGTTTAAATGAAAAACTGTTTTTT. Protein: CASSQDADSLNEKLFF.

This clone has just a few counts. This rearrangement joins TRBV7-2 to TRBJ2-4; a possible D gene is TRBD2 (5 bases). Trimming removed 7 bases at V and 5 bases at J, with 21 bases between. Germline CDR1 reads SGHTA; CDR2 reads FQGNSA. The CDR3 spans 16 residues. This CDR3 reads CASTNAGGRRQNIQYF. CDR3 DNA: TGTGCCAGCACCAATGCAGGAGGACGGCGGCAAAACATTCAGTACTTC.

The chain links TRBV5-4 to TRBJ2-5; TRBD2 is a possible D gene (6 bases). Trimming pared 4 bases from V and 2 bases from J, leaving 12 bases between. CDR1 and CDR2 (germline): SGHNT, YYREEE (reference sequence). The CDR3 loop spans 14 amino acids. The CDR3 DNA reads as TGTGCCAGCAGCCCCGGGACTCCTCAAGAGACCCAGTACTTC. Its protein is CASSPGTPQETQYF.

The rearrangement joins TRBV7-8 to TRBJ2-1; 14 nucleotides line up with TRBD2. With 1 base clipped from V and 6 bases from J, the junction kept 2 bases outside the gene matches. Germline CDR1 reads SGHVS; CDR2 reads FQNEAQ. This CDR3 is built from 16 residues. DNA for the CDR3: TGTGCCAGCAGCTTAGGCGGACTAGCGGGAGGCAATGAGCAGTTCTTC. This encodes CASSLGGLAGGNEQFF.

This chain connects TRBV6-5 to TRBJ1-2, with a weak D call TRBD1 (5 bases). CDR1 is MNHEY and CDR2 is SVGAGI in the germline V gene. The CDR3 is made up of 15 amino acids. Trimming pared 2 bases from V and 8 bases from J, leaving 18 bases between. This CDR3 is CASSYGATGGEGYTF. CDR3 nucleotides: TGTGCCAGCAGTTACGGGGCGACCGGGGGTGAAGGCTACACCTTC.

The rearrangement joins TRBV2 to TRBJ2-1; TRBD2 matches at 13 bases. The length of the CDR3 is 15 residues. Germline assignment: CDR1 SNHLY and CDR2 FYNNEI. The junction had 5 bases not matched to a gene; V was cut back by 5 bases and J by 7 bases. The CDR3 DNA sequence: TGTGCCAGCAGTTCACTAGCGGGAGGGCGGAATGAGCAGTTCTTC. Protein: CASSSLAGGRNEQFF.

The genes are TRBV5-6 and TRBJ2-2; D is possibly TRBD2 (6 bases). The germline V and J ends were trimmed by 3 bases and 1 base, with 22 bases remaining between them. Germline-derived CDR1 and CDR2 are SGHDT and YYEEEE. This CDR3 is built from 19 residues. CDR3: CASSSFWGGSFMNTGELFF. The CDR3 nucleotides are TGTGCCAGCAGCTCCTTTTGGGGAGGCTCATTTATGAACACCGGGGAGCTGTTTTTT.

At least ten counts were recorded for this clone. This chain uses TRBV7-9 with TRBJ2-2; D perhaps matches TRBD1 (6 bases). Germline V gene lookup returns CDR1 SEHNR and CDR2 FQNEAQ (reference sequence). The CDR3 has 14 amino acids. The V gene lost 4 bases and the J gene lost 7 bases, with 13 bases spanning the gap. CDR3 bases: TGTGCCAGCAGCTCCGCCACAGGGTTCGGGGAGCTGTTTTTT. This translates into CASSSATGFGELFF.